The 17 T cell receptor beta chains given below trace back to one sample, sequenced in a study of blood T cell repertoires in COVID-19 (dated by TCRdb to 2018 to 2020). Libraries were prepared through the immunoSEQ multiplex PCR assay. TCRdb retrieved this table from immuneACCESS and kept in-frame rearrangements only. Not all clones are present; in checked studies, unresolved V genes account for under half, and no reason is known for the remainder. Within this sample are about 150,000 clones, with around 90% of them counted one time only. Clones ranked in the top ten supply around 5% of the sample. Sequenced sample: peripheral blood. The receptors were gathered from a human donor in a cohort sampled during active COVID-19.

The CDR3 DNA follows: TGTGCCAGCACCTTCCCAGGTTACCACGAGCAGTACTTC. It specifies CASTFPGYHEQYF. The gene calls are TRBV28 and TRBJ2-7; D remains ambiguous. CDR3 length equals 13 residues. V dropped 7 bases and J dropped 5 bases, with 15 bases sitting between them. Looked up from germline, CDR1 is MDHEN and CDR2 is SYDVKM.

A few counts support this clone. The genes are TRBV7-9 and TRBJ1-4; 9 nucleotides align to TRBD1. The CDR3 spans 16 residues. Germline V CDR1 and CDR2: SEHNR, FQNEAQ (reference sequence). V lost 4 bases to trimming and J lost 7 bases; unmatched junction nucleotides: 10. The CDR3 DNA reads as TGTGCCAGCAGCTCAATTACAGGGGGCGGTGGTGAAAAACTGTTTTTT. Its translation is CASSSITGGGGEKLFF.

CDR3 protein: CASTRGSESSYEQYF. In nucleotides, the CDR3 is TGTGCCAGCACCCGAGGGTCCGAAAGCTCCTACGAGCAGTACTTC. The V call is TRBV6-5, the J call TRBJ2-7; D might be TRBD2 (5 bases). This CDR3 has 15 amino acids. CDR1 and CDR2 from the germline V gene are MNHEY and SVGAGI. The V gene lost 7 bases and the J gene lost 0 bases, with 16 bases spanning the gap.

V is TRBV7-3 and J is TRBJ2-1, with a possible D match to TRBD1 (6 bases). V was cut by 4 bases and J by 5 bases, with 9 bases left in between. The CDR3 consists of 13 residues. CDR1 SGHTA and CDR2 FQGTGA come from the germline V gene. The CDR3 DNA is TGTGCCAGCAGCTGGGGGCTAGACAATGAGCAGTTCTTC. Translating it yields CASSWGLDNEQFF.

This chain uses TRBV2 with TRBJ1-2, with 9 bases identical to TRBD1. Trimming cost V 8 bases and J 4 bases; bases outside gene matches: 5. In germline, CDR1 is SNHLY, CDR2 FYNNEI. The CDR3 totals 13 residues. The CDR3 DNA follows: TGTGCCAGCCCAACAGGGGGCGGCTATGGCTACACCTTC. This gives the protein CASPTGGGYGYTF.

The chain combines TRBV6-4 with TRBJ2-5; no clear D. The V gene lost 6 bases and the J gene lost 5 bases, with 4 bases spanning the gap. Germline values: CDR1 MRHNA, CDR2 SNTAGT. This CDR3 spans 10 amino acids. The CDR3 is CASSGETQYF. CDR3 nucleotides: TGTGCCAGCAGCGGTGAGACCCAGTACTTC.

V gene TRBV5-6 combines with J gene TRBJ2-7; D is uncertain. V lost 0 bases and J 3 bases, leaving 7 bases between the germline ends. The V gene's germline CDR1 is SGHDT and CDR2 YYEEEE. CDR3 size: 13 residues. The CDR3 loop reads CASSLAVSYEQYF. CDR3 coding DNA: TGTGCCAGCAGCTTGGCGGTTAGCTACGAGCAGTACTTC.

The chain links TRBV4-2 to TRBJ2-7; 10 bases align to TRBD2. Trimming took 5 bases from V and 9 from J; bases not matched to a gene: 10. The CDR3 runs 14 residues. From germline, CDR1 is LGHNA and CDR2 YNFKEQ. The CDR3 sequence: CASSVGLAGVGQYF. CDR3 coding DNA: TGTGCCAGCAGCGTTGGCCTAGCGGGAGTCGGGCAGTACTTC.

The rearrangement uses TRBV9 and TRBJ2-2, with D perhaps TRBD1 (5 bases). Germline loops: CDR1 SGDLS, CDR2 YYNGEE. Trimming left V 3 bases short and J 12 bases short, with 6 bases between. The CDR3 is made up of 10 amino acids. The CDR3 bases are TGTGCCAGCAGCGGGGGCAAGCTGTTTTTT. Its protein is CASSGGKLFF.

This sequence joins TRBV7-2 and TRBJ2-1, with D possibly being TRBD2 (6 bases). Per the germline V gene, CDR1 is SGHTA and CDR2 is FQGNSA. Trimming cost V 6 bases and J 2 bases, with 17 bases left between them. This CDR3 region has 16 residues. CDR3 DNA sequence: TGTGCCAGCAGGGTGCGGGAAGCCCCTCCCTACAATGAGCAGTTCTTC. This gives the protein CASRVREAPPYNEQFF.

V usage is TRBV3-1 (or the pseudogene TRBV3-2) and J usage is TRBJ1-6, with D possibly matching TRBD1 (5 bases). The V end was cut by 5 bases, the J end by 8 bases, with 19 bases between. CDR3 length equals 16 residues. Germline V CDR1 and CDR2: LGHDT, YNNKEL (reference sequence). The CDR3 DNA is TGTGCCAGCAGCACCTATGCGGGGGATATTGATTCACCCCTCCACTTT. Translated, it gives CASSTYAGDIDSPLHF.

The gene calls are TRBV7-2 and TRBJ2-7, with 8 nucleotides matching TRBD1. Germline trimming cut 5 bases from V and 5 bases from J; bases unmatched to any gene: 8. The V gene's germline CDR1 is SGHTA and CDR2 FQGNSA. The CDR3 length is 14 residues. For the CDR3, the DNA is TGTGCCAGCAGCCGTGACAGGGGTGGCAACGAGCAGTACTTC. It translates to CASSRDRGGNEQYF.

V is TRBV6-6 and J is TRBJ1-6; the match to TRBD1 covers 7 bases. This CDR3 is 15 amino acids long. J gave up 5 bases and V 6 bases, and 7 bases lay outside the gene matches. In germline, CDR1 is MNHNY, CDR2 SVGAGI (reference sequence). The CDR3 DNA sequence: TGTGCCAGCAGCCTCGGGACAGCTGATAATTCACCCCTCCACTTT. Its translation is CASSLGTADNSPLHF.

The rearrangement uses TRBV2 and TRBJ2-7; 7 bases match TRBD2. Germline V gives CDR1 SNHLY, CDR2 FYNNEI. The CDR3 contains 11 residues. J gave up 3 bases and V 8 bases, and 1 base lay outside the gene matches. The chain's CDR3 is CASGGGYEQYF. CDR3 coding DNA: TGTGCCAGCGGGGGGGGCTACGAGCAGTACTTC.

The chain has TRBV6-2 or TRBV6-3 and TRBJ1-5; TRBD1 matches 8 bases. With 5 bases clipped from V and 2 bases from J, the junction kept 8 bases outside the gene matches. CDR1 is MNHEY and CDR2 is SVGEGT in the germline V gene. The CDR3 consists of 16 residues. The CDR3: CASSKRPGQGNQPQHF. The CDR3 DNA reads as TGTGCCAGCAGTAAGCGCCCGGGACAGGGCAATCAGCCCCAGCATTTT.

The chain links TRBV15 to TRBJ1-5; the D is unclear. The V end was cut by 5 bases, the J end by 3 bases, with 17 bases between. The CDR3 consists of 16 residues. Germline V gives CDR1 LNHNV, CDR2 YYDKDF (reference sequence). CDR3 sequence reads: CATSPREAEHNQPQHF. CDR3 nucleotide sequence: TGTGCCACCAGCCCCCGGGAGGCAGAGCACAATCAGCCCCAGCATTTT.

The chain recombines TRBV6-1 with TRBJ2-7; tentatively, D is TRBD2 (5 bases). The germline V gene has CDR1 MNHNS and CDR2 SASEGT. V lost 0 bases to trimming and J lost 4 bases, with 13 bases between them. The CDR3 consists of 15 residues. The CDR3 nucleotides are TGTGCCAGCAGTGAAGCCGCTAGCCGAGGGTACGAGCAGTACTTC. Translated: CASSEAASRGYEQYF.